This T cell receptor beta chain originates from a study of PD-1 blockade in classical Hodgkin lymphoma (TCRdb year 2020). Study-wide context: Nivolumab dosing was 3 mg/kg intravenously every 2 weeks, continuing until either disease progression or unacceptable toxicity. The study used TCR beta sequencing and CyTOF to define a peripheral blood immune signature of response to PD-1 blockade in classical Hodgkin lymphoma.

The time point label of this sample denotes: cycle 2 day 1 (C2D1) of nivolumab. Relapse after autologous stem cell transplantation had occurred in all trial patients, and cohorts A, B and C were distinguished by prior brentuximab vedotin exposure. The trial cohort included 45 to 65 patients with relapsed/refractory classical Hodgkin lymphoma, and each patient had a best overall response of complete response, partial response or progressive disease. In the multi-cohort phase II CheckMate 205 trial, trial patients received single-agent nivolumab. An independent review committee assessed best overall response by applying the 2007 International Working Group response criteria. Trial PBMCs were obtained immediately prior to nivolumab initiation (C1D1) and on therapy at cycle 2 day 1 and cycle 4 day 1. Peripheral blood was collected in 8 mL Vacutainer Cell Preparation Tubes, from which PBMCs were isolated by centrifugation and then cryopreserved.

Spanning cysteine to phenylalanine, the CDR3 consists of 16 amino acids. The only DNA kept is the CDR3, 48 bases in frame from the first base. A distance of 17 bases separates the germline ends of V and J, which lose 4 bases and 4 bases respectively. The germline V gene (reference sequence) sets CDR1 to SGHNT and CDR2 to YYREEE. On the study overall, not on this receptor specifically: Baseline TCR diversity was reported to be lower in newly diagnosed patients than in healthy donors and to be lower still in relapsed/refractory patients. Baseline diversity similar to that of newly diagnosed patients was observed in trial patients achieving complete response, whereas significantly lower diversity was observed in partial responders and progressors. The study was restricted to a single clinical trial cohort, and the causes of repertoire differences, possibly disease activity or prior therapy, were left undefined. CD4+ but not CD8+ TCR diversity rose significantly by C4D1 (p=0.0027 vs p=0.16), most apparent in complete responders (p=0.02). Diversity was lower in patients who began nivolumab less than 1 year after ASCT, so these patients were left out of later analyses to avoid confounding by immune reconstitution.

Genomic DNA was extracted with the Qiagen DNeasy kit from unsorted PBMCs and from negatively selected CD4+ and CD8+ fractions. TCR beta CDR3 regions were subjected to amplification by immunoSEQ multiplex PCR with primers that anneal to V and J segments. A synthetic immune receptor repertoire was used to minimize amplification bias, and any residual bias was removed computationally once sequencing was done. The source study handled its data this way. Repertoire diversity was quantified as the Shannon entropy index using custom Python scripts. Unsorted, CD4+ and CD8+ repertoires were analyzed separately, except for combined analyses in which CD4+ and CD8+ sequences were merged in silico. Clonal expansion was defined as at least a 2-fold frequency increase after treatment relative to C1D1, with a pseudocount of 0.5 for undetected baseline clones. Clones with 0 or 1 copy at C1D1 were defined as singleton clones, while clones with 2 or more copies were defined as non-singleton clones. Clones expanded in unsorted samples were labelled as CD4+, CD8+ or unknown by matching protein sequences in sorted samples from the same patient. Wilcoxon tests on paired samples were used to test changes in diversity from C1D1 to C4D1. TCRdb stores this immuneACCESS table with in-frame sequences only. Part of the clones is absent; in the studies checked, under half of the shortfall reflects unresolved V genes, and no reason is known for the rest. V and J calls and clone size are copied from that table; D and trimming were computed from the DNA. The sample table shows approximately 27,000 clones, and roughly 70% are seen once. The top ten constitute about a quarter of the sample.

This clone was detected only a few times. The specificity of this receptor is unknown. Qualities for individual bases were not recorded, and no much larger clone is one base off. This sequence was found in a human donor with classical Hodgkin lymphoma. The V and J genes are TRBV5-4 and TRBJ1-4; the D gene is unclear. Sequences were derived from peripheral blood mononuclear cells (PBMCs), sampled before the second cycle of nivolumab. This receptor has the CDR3 CASSHPVATGNEKLFF. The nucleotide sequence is TGTGCCAGCAGCCACCCCGTGGCCACGGGTAATGAAAAACTGTTTTTT.